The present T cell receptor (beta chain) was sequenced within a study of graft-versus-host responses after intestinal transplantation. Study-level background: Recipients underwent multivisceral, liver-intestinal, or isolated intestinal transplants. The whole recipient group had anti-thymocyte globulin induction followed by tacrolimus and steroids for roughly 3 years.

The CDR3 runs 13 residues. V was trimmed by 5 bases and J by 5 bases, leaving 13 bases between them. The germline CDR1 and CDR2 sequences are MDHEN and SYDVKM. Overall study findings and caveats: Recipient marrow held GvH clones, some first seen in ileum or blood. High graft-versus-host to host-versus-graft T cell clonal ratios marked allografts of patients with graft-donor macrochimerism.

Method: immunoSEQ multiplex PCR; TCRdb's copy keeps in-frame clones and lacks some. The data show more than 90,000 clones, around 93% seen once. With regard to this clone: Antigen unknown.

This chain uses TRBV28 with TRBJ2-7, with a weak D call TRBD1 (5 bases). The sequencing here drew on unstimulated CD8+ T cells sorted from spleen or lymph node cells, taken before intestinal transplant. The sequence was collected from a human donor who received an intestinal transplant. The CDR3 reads CASSKAGLDEQYF. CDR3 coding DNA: TGTGCCAGCAGTAAGGCAGGGCTGGACGAGCAGTACTTC.